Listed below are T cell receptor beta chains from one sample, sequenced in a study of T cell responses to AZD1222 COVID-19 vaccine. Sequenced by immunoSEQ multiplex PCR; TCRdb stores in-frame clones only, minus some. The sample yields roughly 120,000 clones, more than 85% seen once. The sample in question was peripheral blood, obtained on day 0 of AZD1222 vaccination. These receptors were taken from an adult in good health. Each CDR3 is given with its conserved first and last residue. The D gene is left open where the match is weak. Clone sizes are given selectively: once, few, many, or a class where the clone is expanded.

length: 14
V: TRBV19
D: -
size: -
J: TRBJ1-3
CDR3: CASSIGGSGNTIYF
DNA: TGTGCCAGTAGTATAGGGGGCTCTGGAAACACCATATATTTT

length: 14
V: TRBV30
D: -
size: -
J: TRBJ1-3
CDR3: CAWIQSYSGNTIYF
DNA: TGTGCCTGGATACAGAGTTACAGCGGAAACACCATATATTTT

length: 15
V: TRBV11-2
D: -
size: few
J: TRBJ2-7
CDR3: CASSLVVTSSYEQYF
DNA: TGTGCCAGCAGCTTAGTGGTAACGAGCTCCTACGAGCAGTACTTC

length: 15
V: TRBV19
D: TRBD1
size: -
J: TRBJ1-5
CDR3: CASRTDRGSNQPQHF
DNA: TGTGCCAGTAGGACCGACAGGGGTAGCAATCAGCCCCAGCATTTT

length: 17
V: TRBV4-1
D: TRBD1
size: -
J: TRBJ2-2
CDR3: CASSRIGQVRNTGELFF
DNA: TGCGCCAGCAGCCGAATAGGACAGGTCAGGAACACCGGGGAGCTGTTTTTT

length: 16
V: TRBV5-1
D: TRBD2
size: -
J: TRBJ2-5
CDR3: CASSRGEGTHQETQYF
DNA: TGCGCCAGCAGCCGAGGGGAGGGCACCCACCAAGAGACCCAGTACTTC

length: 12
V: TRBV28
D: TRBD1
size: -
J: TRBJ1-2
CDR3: CASSWGQNGYTF
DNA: TGTGCCAGCAGTTGGGGACAGAATGGCTACACCTTC

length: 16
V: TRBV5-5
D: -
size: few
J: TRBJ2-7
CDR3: CASSLDQDSSGYEQYF
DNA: TGTGCCAGCAGCCTCGATCAGGACAGCTCGGGATACGAGCAGTACTTC

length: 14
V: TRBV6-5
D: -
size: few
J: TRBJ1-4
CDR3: CASRKEGNGGKLFF
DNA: TGTGCCAGCAGAAAGGAGGGGAACGGAGGAAAACTGTTTTTT

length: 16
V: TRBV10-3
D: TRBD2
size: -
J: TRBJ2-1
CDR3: CAISRLAGSSYNEQFF
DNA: TGTGCCATCAGCCGACTAGCGGGGAGCTCCTACAATGAGCAGTTCTTC

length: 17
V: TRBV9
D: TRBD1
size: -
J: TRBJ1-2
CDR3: CASSVEEGAPGFRGYTF
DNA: TGTGCCAGCAGCGTAGAGGAGGGGGCCCCAGGATTCAGAGGCTACACCTTC

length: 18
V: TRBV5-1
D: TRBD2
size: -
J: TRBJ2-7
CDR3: CASSFHLPGTSGPYEQYF
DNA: TGCGCCAGCAGTTTCCACCTCCCCGGGACTAGCGGACCCTACGAGCAGTACTTC

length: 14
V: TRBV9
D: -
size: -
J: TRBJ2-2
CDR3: CASSTRGGTGELFF
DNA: TGTGCCAGCAGCACCAGGGGGGGAACCGGGGAGCTGTTTTTT

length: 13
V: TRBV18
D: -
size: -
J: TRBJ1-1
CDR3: CASCGQQNTEAFF
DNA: TGTGCCAGCTGCGGACAGCAGAACACTGAAGCTTTCTTT

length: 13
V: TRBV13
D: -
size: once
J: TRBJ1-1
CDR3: CASSAGVSTEAFF
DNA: TGTGCCAGCAGCGCCGGGGTGAGCACTGAAGCTTTCTTT

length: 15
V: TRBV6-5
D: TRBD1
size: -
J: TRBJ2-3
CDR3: CASRAGGRSTDTQYF
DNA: TGTGCCAGCAGAGCAGGGGGCCGGAGCACAGATACGCAGTATTTT

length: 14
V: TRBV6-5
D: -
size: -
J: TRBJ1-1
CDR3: CASRTGQGNTEAFF
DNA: TGTGCCAGCCGGACCGGGCAGGGTAACACTGAAGCTTTCTTT

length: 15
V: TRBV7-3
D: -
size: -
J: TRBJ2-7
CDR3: CASSLMGREPYEQYF
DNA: TGTGCCAGCAGCTTAATGGGCAGGGAGCCATACGAGCAGTACTTC

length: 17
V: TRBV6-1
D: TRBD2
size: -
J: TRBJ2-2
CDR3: CASSEALRGDDTGELFF
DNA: TGTGCCAGCAGTGAAGCTCTACGGGGGGACGACACCGGGGAGCTGTTTTTT

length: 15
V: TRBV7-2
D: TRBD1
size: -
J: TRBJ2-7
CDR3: CASSLMTGGSYEQYF
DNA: TGTGCCAGCAGCTTAATGACAGGGGGGTCCTACGAGCAGTACTTC

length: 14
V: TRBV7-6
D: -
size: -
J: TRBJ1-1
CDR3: CASSLAGGNTEAFF
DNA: TGTGCCAGCAGCTTAGCAGGGGGGAACACTGAAGCTTTCTTT

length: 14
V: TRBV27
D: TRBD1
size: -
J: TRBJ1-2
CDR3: CASSQDRGLVGYTF
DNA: TGTGCCAGCAGCCAGGACAGGGGTCTTGTTGGCTACACCTTC

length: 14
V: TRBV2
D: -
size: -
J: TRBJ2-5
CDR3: CASSVHSYQETQYF
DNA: TGTGCCAGCAGCGTACATTCGTACCAAGAGACCCAGTACTTC